This paragraph reports one TCR beta chain. Its specificity is not known. The data were taken from a study of OX40 agonist ivuxolimab in advanced cancers. Background on the study: Hepatocellular carcinoma, melanoma, renal cell or head and neck cancer affected the dose-escalation patients.

The germline V gene encodes CDR1 SNHLY and CDR2 FYNNEI. V gave up 2 bases and J gave up 4 bases, with 10 bases separating them. This CDR3 has 14 residues. Broader study findings: At 0.1 to 3.0 mg/kg and by week 6, CD4+ and CD8+ T cells in the blood had expanded clonally.

The assay was immunoSEQ multiplex PCR, and TCRdb's table has in-frame clones only and misses some. Seen here are tens of thousands of clones, 87% observed once, and the top ten hold about 3.9%. Patients had blood sampled at baseline and again on cycle 4 day 1 and cycle 7 day 1. The chain links TRBV2 to TRBJ2-3; D call uncertain. The origin of this receptor is an adult with an advanced solid tumor such as melanoma, head and neck, liver or kidney cancer. The input for sequencing was CD4+ or CD8+ T cells sorted from blood, taken in a trial of the OX40 agonist ivuxolimab. Written as DNA, the CDR3 is TGTGCCAGCAGTGAATGGTGGACCCCAGATACGCAGTATTTT. This translates into CASSEWWTPDTQYF.